Each of the 28 T cell receptor beta chains below was sequenced from the same sample in a study of cytomegalovirus exposure and HLA in healthy donors. 60 Vbeta and 13 Jbeta primers were used in PCR. Clones were read by immunoSEQ multiplex PCR, and TCRdb kept only the in-frame ones, dropping some. The top ten clones hold over 2.5% of a sample with 85,000 to 130,000 clones, around 75% of them seen once. Sequenced sample: PBMCs. These receptors were obtained from a female donor in good health and CMV-seronegative.

The J gene is TRBJ2-7, the V gene TRBV5-4, with D unresolved. With 0 bases removed from V and 6 bases from J, the gap between germline ends came to 7 bases. The CDR3 sequence is 12 residues long. Germline CDR1 reads SGHNT; CDR2 reads YYREEE (reference sequence). The DNA of the CDR3 is TGTGCCAGCAGCTTGGCACATGGCGAGCAGTACTTC. It codes for CASSLAHGEQYF.

V is TRBV29-1 and J is TRBJ2-5, with a weak D call TRBD2 (5 bases). The CDR3 has 12 amino acids. Deletions cut 4 bases from V and 5 bases from J, with 11 bases between. Germline CDR1 is SQVTM and CDR2 is ANQGSEA. The CDR3 DNA sequence: TGCAGCGTTGTCCTAGCAAGCGAGACCCAGTACTTC. The encoded protein is CSVVLASETQYF.

The DNA of the CDR3 is TGCAGCGTTGATGGGCCAGGGGCAGGGAGCACCGGGGAGCTGTTTTTT. It codes for CSVDGPGAGSTGELFF. This sequence joins TRBV29-1 and TRBJ2-2, with D possibly being TRBD1 (6 bases). V was pared by 3 bases and J by 4 bases, with 18 bases between. Germline V gives CDR1 SQVTM, CDR2 ANQGSEA. The CDR3 length is 16 residues.

The V gene is TRBV15, the J gene TRBJ2-6, with 8 bases matching TRBD2. The J segment lost 1 base and the V segment lost 1 base, leaving 6 bases of the junction unmatched. Germline loops: CDR1 LNHNV, CDR2 YYDKDF (reference sequence). The CDR3 runs 18 residues. CDR3 residues: CATSRGAGGGSGANVLTF. In DNA form, the CDR3 reads TGTGCCACCAGCAGAGGGGCGGGAGGTGGGTCTGGGGCCAACGTCCTGACTTTC.

This chain uses TRBV27 with TRBJ1-2, with no clear D. The CDR3 totals 12 residues. Germline CDR1 and CDR2: MNHEY and SMNVEV (reference sequence). CDR3 in DNA: TGTGGCGACGCGGGGATAAACTATGGCTACACCTTC. Its translation is CGDAGINYGYTF.

The chain links TRBV5-1 to TRBJ2-3, with 9 bases that match TRBD2. With 0 bases clipped from V and 6 bases from J, the junction kept 8 bases outside the gene matches. Germline CDR1 reads SGHRS; CDR2 reads YFSETQ. The CDR3 totals 16 residues. The CDR3 loop reads CASSLDAGGPGDTQYF. The CDR3 nucleotides read TGCGCCAGCAGCTTGGATGCGGGAGGGCCGGGGGATACGCAGTATTTT.

V usage is TRBV6-5 and J usage is TRBJ2-5, with D unresolved. Germline V lookup: CDR1 MNHEY, CDR2 SVGAGI. The CDR3 spans 13 residues. The V and J ends lost 4 bases and 2 bases respectively, with 8 bases between them. The chain's CDR3 is CASSSVPQETQYF. CDR3 sequence (DNA): TGTGCCAGCAGTTCGGTCCCTCAAGAGACCCAGTACTTC.

The V call is TRBV27, the J call TRBJ1-1; tentative D call: TRBD1 (6 bases). Germline V gives CDR1 MNHEY, CDR2 SMNVEV (reference sequence). Deletions cut 10 bases from V and 2 bases from J, with 23 bases between. The CDR3 has 16 residues. The CDR3 is CATQGPRTAPNTEAFF. DNA of the CDR3: TGTGCCACGCAAGGTCCCAGGACAGCCCCAAACACTGAAGCTTTCTTT.

The V gene is TRBV5-4, the J gene TRBJ2-2; 13 bases line up with TRBD2. The germline gives CDR1 SGHNT, CDR2 YYREEE (reference sequence). This CDR3 is 19 amino acids long. With 0 bases clipped from V and 0 bases from J, the junction kept 5 bases outside the gene matches. The CDR3 DNA follows: TGTGCCAGCAGCTTGGTTGGACTAGCGGGAGTTACGAACACCGGGGAGCTGTTTTTT. Translation gives CASSLVGLAGVTNTGELFF.

V and J are TRBV5-1 and TRBJ2-2; no definite D call. This CDR3 spans 14 amino acids. V shed 5 bases and J shed 0 bases, with 8 bases lying between them. CDR1 and CDR2 from the germline V gene are SGHRS and YFSETQ. The CDR3 sequence is CASSGRTNTGELFF. CDR3 coding DNA: TGCGCCAGCAGTGGCAGAACGAACACCGGGGAGCTGTTTTTT.

The chain joins TRBV6-5 to TRBJ1-5; no clear D. V was trimmed by 6 bases and J by 0 bases, leaving 12 bases between them. Germline V CDR1 and CDR2: MNHEY, SVGAGI. The length of the CDR3 is 15 residues. CDR3 sequence reads: CASRIREYSNQPQHF. As DNA, the CDR3 is TGTGCCAGCAGGATTAGGGAGTATAGCAATCAGCCCCAGCATTTT.

V and J are TRBV11-3 and TRBJ2-1; TRBD2 matches at 10 bases. V was pared by 5 bases and J by 5 bases, with 6 bases of the junction left unmatched. The CDR3 extends over 15 amino acids. Germline V gene sequence: CDR1 SGHNT, CDR2 YENEEA. The CDR3 loop reads CASSPASGSDNEQFF. The CDR3 nucleotides read TGTGCCAGCAGCCCTGCTAGCGGGAGCGACAATGAGCAGTTCTTC.

The J gene is TRBJ1-5, the V gene TRBV10-3; TRBD1 agrees at 8 bases. Germline CDR1 reads ENHRY; CDR2 reads SYGVKD. After removal of 10 bases from V and 0 bases from J, the junction contained 11 bases not matched to a gene. The CDR3 is 16 amino acids. CDR3 region: CATGAGQVDSNQPQHF. For the CDR3, the DNA is TGTGCCACCGGGGCGGGACAGGTCGATAGCAATCAGCCCCAGCATTTT.

The V gene is TRBV15, the J gene TRBJ2-1; 10 nucleotides align to TRBD2. Trimming cost V 1 base and J 0 bases; bases outside gene matches: 12. Germline CDR1 is LNHNV and CDR2 is YYDKDF (reference sequence). The CDR3 length is 20 residues. CDR3 residues: CATSRVPSGSLRSSYNEQFF. The CDR3 region has the DNA TGTGCCACCAGCAGAGTACCTAGCGGGAGTTTACGAAGCTCCTACAATGAGCAGTTCTTC.

The CDR3 DNA reads TGCGCCAGCAGCTTGGGGGAGGCCCGGGAGAGAAACATTCAGTACTTC. It yields the protein CASSLGEARERNIQYF. This chain links TRBV5-1 with TRBJ2-4; perhaps TRBD2 as D (6 bases). This CDR3 has 16 residues. Trimming removed 0 bases from V and 6 bases from J, with 16 bases in between. Germline CDR1 is SGHRS and CDR2 is YFSETQ.

This chain links TRBV28 with TRBJ1-2, with D possibly being TRBD1 (5 bases). Trimming removed 7 bases from V and 5 bases from J, with 11 bases in between. The germline V gene has CDR1 MDHEN and CDR2 SYDVKM. The CDR3 is 12 amino acids. The CDR3 region is CASTLPGYGYTF. For the CDR3, the DNA is TGTGCCAGCACCCTCCCAGGGTATGGCTACACCTTC.

This sequence joins TRBV7-9 and TRBJ2-7; TRBD2 agrees at 8 bases. The CDR3 runs to 14 residues. Trimming took 3 bases from V and 5 from J; bases not matched to a gene: 6. The germline CDR1 and CDR2 sequences are SEHNR and FQNEAQ (reference sequence). CDR3 region: CASSLPGLGNEQYF. The DNA of the CDR3 is TGTGCCAGCAGCTTGCCGGGACTAGGTAACGAGCAGTACTTC. The full variable domain, completed using reference TRBV7-9 and TRBJ2-7, is DTGVSQNPRHKITKRGQNVTFRCDPISEHNRLYWYRQTLGQGPEFLTYFQNEAQLEKSRLLSDRFSAERPKGSFSTLEIQRTEQGDSAMYLCASSLPGLGNEQYFGPGTRLTVT.

The rearrangement links TRBV6-6 to TRBJ2-7, with TRBD2 identical over 7 bases. The germline V gene encodes CDR1 MNHNY and CDR2 SVGAGI (reference sequence). Losses at the gene ends were 7 bases for V and 3 bases for J; bases not matched to a gene: 15. The CDR3 totals 16 residues. In DNA, the CDR3 is TGTGCCAGCAATCCTTCTGGGGCTAGCGGTATCTACGAGCAGTACTTC. It yields the protein CASNPSGASGIYEQYF.

This clone was detected a few times. CDR3 loop: CASSEVIRKLAGDAEQFF. Here the CDR3 DNA reads TGCGCCAGCAGTGAGGTTATTAGGAAACTAGCGGGAGATGCTGAGCAGTTCTTC. The gene calls are TRBV10-2 and TRBJ2-1, with 11 bases aligning to TRBD2. The CDR3 spans 18 residues. V lost 2 bases, J lost 9 bases, and 15 bases stayed unmatched. In germline, CDR1 is WSHSY, CDR2 SAAADI.

This clone was counted only a few times. The chain carries TRBV4-1 and TRBJ2-7; D is uncertain. Germline V gene lookup returns CDR1 MGHRA and CDR2 YSYEKL. V was shortened by 4 bases and J by 2 bases, with 12 bases between the two germline ends. This CDR3 has 14 residues. CDR3 in amino acids: CASSRQWSTYEQYF. CDR3 sequence (DNA): TGCGCCAGCAGCCGCCAGTGGTCGACCTACGAGCAGTACTTC.

This chain joins TRBV5-1 and TRBJ1-3, with TRBD1 as a possible D gene (5 bases). V was clipped by 0 bases and J by 0 bases, with 10 bases between them. This CDR3 region has 16 residues. Germline CDR1 is SGHRS and CDR2 is YFSETQ. Here the CDR3 DNA reads TGCGCCAGCAGCTTGGGGCAGGGCAACTCTGGAAACACCATATATTTT. It encodes CASSLGQGNSGNTIYF.

This clone was counted a few times. V usage is TRBV18 and J usage is TRBJ2-7, with 8 positions matching TRBD1. Germline lookup yields CDR1 KGHSH and CDR2 LQKENI. The V segment lost 4 bases and the J segment 4 bases; nucleotides outside the gene matches: 3. This CDR3 is 13 amino acids long. CDR3 loop: CASSLRGPYEQYF. For the CDR3, the DNA is TGTGCCAGCTCACTCAGGGGGCCTTACGAGCAGTACTTC.

The chain carries TRBV4-1 and TRBJ1-2; the D is unclear. V lost 2 bases, J lost 7 bases, and 14 bases lay in between. The CDR3 runs 14 residues. Germline assignment: CDR1 MGHRA and CDR2 YSYEKL. Written as DNA, the CDR3 is TGCGCCAGCAGCCAATTCCACCGGTCTCCTGGCTACACCTTC. As protein: CASSQFHRSPGYTF.

The chain combines TRBV29-1 with TRBJ2-5, with TRBD2 matching over 14 bases. CDR1 is SQVTM and CDR2 is ANQGSEA in the germline V gene. With V trimmed by 4 bases and J by 5 bases, 3 bases remained unmatched. The CDR3 runs to 14 residues. The CDR3 sequence is CSVGLAGGRETQYF. The CDR3 DNA reads TGCAGCGTTGGACTAGCGGGAGGGCGGGAGACCCAGTACTTC.

A few counts support this clone. J is TRBJ2-3 and V is TRBV28, with 9 bases lining up with TRBD1. Trimming cost V 6 bases and J 3 bases; bases outside gene matches: 10. There are 16 residues in the CDR3. Germline V gene lookup returns CDR1 MDHEN and CDR2 SYDVKM. This CDR3 is CASRNDRGVGTDTQYF. As DNA, the CDR3 is TGTGCCAGCAGGAACGACAGGGGGGTGGGGACAGATACGCAGTATTTT.

The rearrangement uses TRBV11-2 and TRBJ2-3; 7 bases line up with TRBD2. The junction had 9 bases not matched to a gene; V was cut back by 5 bases and J by 1 base. This CDR3 spans 16 amino acids. In germline, CDR1 is SGHAT, CDR2 FQNNGV. DNA for the CDR3: TGTGCCAGCAGCCCTTGGGGGGGTCCACGCACAGATACGCAGTATTTT. Translated: CASSPWGGPRTDTQYF.

The CDR3 DNA is TGCAGCGGAAAACAGGAGACTAACACTGAAGCTTTCTTT. It yields the protein CSGKQETNTEAFF. The chain carries TRBV29-1 and TRBJ1-1; TRBD1 is a possible D gene (5 bases). Trimming took off 7 bases at V and 2 bases at J, with 14 bases between the two ends. The CDR3 runs to 13 residues. Per the germline V gene, CDR1 is SQVTM and CDR2 is ANQGSEA.

The genes are TRBV5-1 and TRBJ2-1, with D maybe TRBD2 (6 bases). This CDR3 spans 15 amino acids. Germline V gene lookup returns CDR1 SGHRS and CDR2 YFSETQ. Deletions cut 2 bases from V and 2 bases from J, with 11 bases between. The CDR3 is CASSLELAAYNEQFF. CDR3 nucleotides: TGCGCCAGCAGCTTAGAACTAGCAGCCTACAATGAGCAGTTCTTC.